The 11 T cell receptor beta chains listed next were all sequenced from one sample in a study of naive and memory T cell subsets. Study conclusions and caveats: Possibly reflecting memory cells re-expressing CD45RA, a few larger clonotypes occurred in naive repertoires, especially CD8.

An equimolar mix of two oligonucleotides served as the beta constant-region primer for TRBC1 and TRBC2. The ligated cDNA underwent four PCR rounds using SP2 and nested alpha and beta constant-region primers. TCRdb recomputed calls from the UMI-ligation and nested PCR reads with MiXCR, one row per CDR3 protein. The sample comprises around 140,000 distinct CDR3 sequences, about 23% of which are singletons, and roughly 0.1% rests with the top ten. Their cognate antigens are unknown. Sequencing used naive CD4+ T cells from blood. The receptors stem from a human donor in good health.

The chain is built from TRBV9 and TRBJ2-6; D possibly uses TRBD1 or TRBD2 (6 bases each). The germline V gene has CDR1 SGDLS and CDR2 YYNGEE. The CDR3 has 17 residues. Trimming took 0 bases from V and 0 from J, leaving 10 bases between them. The CDR3 region is CASSVATGASGANVLTF. The CDR3, as DNA: TGTGCCAGCAGCGTAGCTACGGGGGCCTCTGGGGCCAACGTCCTGACTTTC.

The chain carries TRBV7-3 and TRBJ1-1; D not resolved. Trimming shortened V by 5 bases and J by 1 base, and 8 bases separated the two germline ends. The CDR3 runs 13 residues. Looked up from germline, CDR1 is SGHTA and CDR2 is FQGTGA. The CDR3 loop reads CASSPYGNTEAFF. The DNA for the CDR3 is TGTGCCAGCAGCCCCTACGGGAACACTGAAGCTTTCTTT.

The V call is TRBV7-2, the J call TRBJ1-5; D is uncertain. This CDR3 is built from 15 residues. Germline loops: CDR1 SGHTA, CDR2 FQGNSA. V lost 5 bases to trimming and J lost 6 bases, with 17 bases between them. The CDR3 DNA sequence: TGTGCCAGCAGCCTACAGACCCTGGGCGGTCAGCCCCAGCATTTT. Translating it yields CASSLQTLGGQPQHF.

This clonotype was counted only a few times. The V gene is TRBV6-1, the J gene TRBJ1-1, with D uncertain. V was shortened by 3 bases and J by 3 bases, with 14 bases between the two germline ends. This CDR3 is 15 amino acids long. The germline V gene has CDR1 MNHNS and CDR2 SASEGT. The CDR3: CASSDSSYGDTEAFF. In nucleotides, the CDR3 is TGTGCCAGCAGTGATAGTTCCTATGGGGACACTGAAGCTTTCTTT.

This clonotype was seen more than once but under ten times. This sequence joins TRBV6-1 and TRBJ1-6, with D perhaps matching TRBD1 (6 bases). Per germline, CDR1 MNHNS and CDR2 SASEGT. The germline V and J ends were trimmed by 2 bases and 6 bases, with 17 bases remaining between them. This CDR3 has 17 amino acids. The CDR3 loop is CASSEQTRGLGNSPLHF. In DNA form, the CDR3 reads TGTGCCAGCAGTGAACAAACCCGGGGGCTGGGTAATTCACCCCTCCACTTT.

The V gene is TRBV2, the J gene TRBJ2-2; D gene ambiguous. This CDR3 has 12 amino acids. Germline CDR1 and CDR2: SNHLY and FYNNEI. V lost 6 bases to trimming and J lost 4 bases, with 6 bases between them. CDR3 DNA: TGTGCCAGCAGGATCGGCACCGGGGAGCTGTTTTTT. It specifies CASRIGTGELFF.

The V and J genes are TRBV6-6 and TRBJ2-1; 7 nucleotides align to TRBD2. Germline values: CDR1 MNHNY, CDR2 SVGAGI (reference sequence). J gave up 7 bases and V 2 bases, and 8 bases lay outside the gene matches. The CDR3 loop spans 15 amino acids. The DNA of the CDR3 is TGTGCCAGCAGTTACGGGGACTATACAATTAATGAGCAGTTCTTC. Its protein is CASSYGDYTINEQFF.

The chain employs TRBV12-3 or TRBV12-4 and TRBJ1-5, with TRBD1 identical over 7 bases. The CDR3 length is 14 residues. With V trimmed by 6 bases and J by 5 bases, 7 bases remained unmatched. The CDR3 protein is CASRPTQGDQPQHF. CDR3 bases: TGTGCCAGCAGGCCGACTCAGGGGGATCAGCCCCAGCATTTT.

This clonotype has only a few counts. The V and J genes are TRBV3-1 and TRBJ2-7; D gene unclear. The CDR3 is 16 amino acids. Trimming removed 5 bases at V and 0 bases at J, with 17 bases between. The germline V gene encodes CDR1 LGHDT and CDR2 YNNKEL (reference sequence). CDR3 residues: CASSSWRRSSSYEQYF. The CDR3 DNA is TGTGCCAGCAGCTCTTGGCGGCGGTCGAGCTCCTACGAGCAGTACTTC.

The chain is built from TRBV11-3 and TRBJ2-7; D is perhaps TRBD1 (6 bases). V was clipped by 3 bases and J by 2 bases, with 8 bases between them. CDR1 and CDR2 (germline): SGHNT, YENEEA. This CDR3 comprises 13 residues. This chain's CDR3 is CASSFRGPYEQYF. DNA for the CDR3: TGTGCCAGCAGCTTCAGGGGCCCCTACGAGCAGTACTTC.

This clonotype was recorded at least ten times. The V and J genes are TRBV28 and TRBJ1-2, with TRBD1 identical over 11 bases. There are 15 residues in the CDR3. V lost 4 bases to trimming and J lost 3 bases; unmatched junction nucleotides: 4. Per germline, CDR1 MDHEN and CDR2 SYDVKM. In DNA form, the CDR3 reads TGTGCCAGCAGTTCTGGGACAGGGGGGTACTATGGCTACACCTTC. Translated: CASSSGTGGYYGYTF.